The 31 T cell receptor beta chains below come from one sample, sequenced in a study of T-cell reconstitution after alpha-beta-depleted transplantation in children. Using unique molecular identifiers, the investigators prepared the TCRbeta library. TCRdb called the PCR reads again in MiXCR, with one record for every CDR3 protein. The sample has about 340,000 distinct CDR3 sequences; about a tenth are singletons. The sequenced sample was PBMCs from the stem cell graft donor, obtained from the stem cell graft. Every receptor here comes from a human donor who donated a stem cell graft to a child with acute lymphoblastic leukemia.

This clonotype was counted many times. The chain joins TRBV19 to TRBJ2-1; D is perhaps TRBD1 (6 bases). CDR3 size: 12 residues. Trimming removed 6 bases from V and 7 bases from J, with 10 bases in between. Germline V CDR1 and CDR2: LNHDA, SQIVND (reference sequence). As DNA, the CDR3 is TGTGCCAGTAGCCGGACAGAAAATGAGCAGTTCTTC. This codes for CASSRTENEQFF.

The table lists this clonotype with many counts. The chain has TRBV7-2 and TRBJ2-1; D gene uncertain. Germline V CDR1 and CDR2: SGHTA, FQGNSA. This CDR3 has 13 amino acids. V shed 2 bases and J shed 9 bases, with 11 bases lying between them. The CDR3 spells CASSLSRPGEQFF. The CDR3 region has the DNA TGTGCCAGCAGCTTAAGCCGCCCCGGTGAGCAGTTCTTC.

The chain recombines TRBV6-5 with TRBJ1-5; D is undetermined. The CDR3 covers 15 residues. The V gene lost 11 bases and the J gene lost 0 bases, with 17 bases spanning the gap. From germline, CDR1 is MNHEY and CDR2 SVGAGI. In DNA form, the CDR3 reads TGTGCCGGAAAGAAAGAGGTATCTAGCAATCAGCCCCAGCATTTT. Translating it yields CAGKKEVSSNQPQHF.

This clonotype came up many times. The V gene is TRBV12-3 or TRBV12-4, the J gene TRBJ2-7; D not resolved. Trimming pared 2 bases from V and 6 bases from J, leaving 5 bases between. The CDR3 is made up of 11 amino acids. CDR3 sequence: CASSLRIEQYF. The CDR3 region has the DNA TGTGCCAGCAGTTTAAGGATCGAGCAGTACTTC.

V is TRBV20-1 and J is TRBJ2-3; 10 bases match TRBD2. The CDR3 consists of 16 residues. The V and J ends lost 3 bases and 5 bases, in that order; junction bases with no gene match: 11. Germline V gene data show CDR1 as DFQATT and CDR2 as SNEGSKA (reference sequence). CDR3 coding DNA: TGCAGTGCTAGTCCCCGCCTAGCGGGAGAGGGAGATACGCAGTATTTT. This gives the protein CSASPRLAGEGDTQYF.

This sequence joins TRBV15 and TRBJ1-3; D is ambiguous. Germline CDR1 is LNHNV and CDR2 is YYDKDF (reference sequence). Trimming cost V 1 base and J 0 bases, with 10 bases left between them. This CDR3 contains 16 residues. The CDR3 nucleotides read TGTGCCACCAGCAGAGTGGCGGAAGTCTCTGGAAACACCATATATTTT. Its translation is CATSRVAEVSGNTIYF.

This chain links TRBV28 with TRBJ1-1; 9 bases are shared with TRBD1. The V gene end was trimmed by 3 bases and the J gene end by 3 bases; junction bases not matched to a gene: 2. The CDR3 extends over 14 amino acids. Germline assignment: CDR1 MDHEN and CDR2 SYDVKM. The CDR3 here is CASSFTGGDTEAFF. The CDR3 DNA reads TGTGCCAGCAGTTTCACAGGGGGCGACACTGAAGCTTTCTTT. Using reference TRBV28 and TRBJ1-1 for the parts outside the CDR3, the full variable domain is DVKVTQSSRYLVKRTGEKVFLECVQDMDHENMFWYRQDPGLGLRLIYFSYDVKMKEKGDIPEGYSVSREKKERFSLILESASTNQTSMYLCASSFTGGDTEAFFGQGTRLTVV.

This clonotype has more than one count but fewer than ten. The chain employs TRBV7-3 and TRBJ2-3, with D possibly TRBD1 on 6 matching bases. CDR3 length: 14 amino acids. V gave up 0 bases and J gave up 4 bases, with 8 bases separating them. The germline CDR1 and CDR2 sequences are SGHTA and FQGTGA. CDR3 sequence reads: CASSLTGAPDTQYF. CDR3 in DNA: TGTGCCAGCAGCTTAACGGGGGCCCCAGATACGCAGTATTTT.

This clonotype has only a few counts. The CDR3 nucleotides are TGTGCCAGCAGCTTGGGCCGAACTAGCGGGCTTTTCCACGAGCAGTACTTC. Its protein product is CASSLGRTSGLFHEQYF. The chain joins TRBV5-8 to TRBJ2-7, with 9 bases lining up with TRBD2. The CDR3 runs to 17 residues. V lost 0 bases to trimming and J lost 5 bases; unmatched junction nucleotides: 12. The germline V gene has CDR1 SGHTS and CDR2 YDEGEE.

This clonotype was detected a few times. The V and J genes are TRBV7-3 and TRBJ1-1; D gene uncertain. The CDR3 is 13 residues long. CDR1 is SGHTA, CDR2 FQGTGA, per germline. Trimming removed 5 bases at V and 3 bases at J, with 10 bases between. The CDR3 protein is CASSVERDTEAFF. CDR3 DNA sequence: TGTGCCAGCAGCGTCGAAAGGGACACTGAAGCTTTCTTT.

This clonotype was seen only a few times. J is TRBJ2-7 and V is TRBV29-1; 9 bases fit TRBD1. Trimming cost V 7 bases and J 6 bases; bases outside gene matches: 16. This CDR3 is 15 amino acids long. Germline V gene lookup returns CDR1 SQVTM and CDR2 ANQGSEA. CDR3 sequence (DNA): TGCAGCGCCCGGGGGACCGGGACAGGGTTTCTCGAGCAGTACTTC. Its translation is CSARGTGTGFLEQYF.

This clonotype was recorded many times. The chain couples TRBV3-1 to TRBJ2-5; no firm D call. V was clipped by 6 bases and J by 4 bases, with 9 bases between them. Germline assignment: CDR1 LGHDT and CDR2 YNNKEL (reference sequence). CDR3 size: 12 residues. The CDR3 loop is CASRKVTETQYF. In DNA form, the CDR3 reads TGTGCCAGCAGGAAGGTGACAGAGACCCAGTACTTC.

This clonotype was observed many times. The chain couples TRBV7-2 to TRBJ2-7; no clear D. From germline, CDR1 is SGHTA and CDR2 FQGNSA. The CDR3 extends over 16 amino acids. The V gene lost 5 bases and the J gene lost 0 bases, with 17 bases spanning the gap. CDR3 in amino acids: CASSVRLSTSSYEQYF. CDR3 nucleotides: TGTGCCAGCAGCGTAAGACTGTCCACCTCCTCCTACGAGCAGTACTTC.

The V call is TRBV7-3, the J call TRBJ1-2; TRBD1 agrees at 11 bases. The CDR3 spans 15 residues. Germline loops: CDR1 SGHTA, CDR2 FQGTGA. V was pared by 2 bases and J by 4 bases, with 3 bases of the junction left unmatched. CDR3 DNA: TGTGCCAGCAGCTTATCGGGACAGGGGGGCTATGGCTACACCTTC. This codes for CASSLSGQGGYGYTF. The whole variable domain, filled in from reference TRBV7-3 and TRBJ1-2, reads GAGVSQTPSNKVTEKGKYVELRCDPISGHTALYWYRQSLGQGPEFLIYFQGTGAADDSGLPNDRFFAVRPEGSVSTLKIQRTERGDSAVYLCASSLSGQGGYGYTFGSGTRLTVV.

The genes are TRBV20-1 and TRBJ2-7; 7 nucleotides line up with TRBD2. The CDR3 spans 14 residues. J lost 3 bases, V lost 0 bases, and 5 bases had no gene match. Germline-derived CDR1 and CDR2 are DFQATT and SNEGSKA (reference sequence). The CDR3 coding sequence is TGCAGTGCTAGAGATCTAGCGGTTAGCTACGAGCAGTACTTC. The encoded protein is CSARDLAVSYEQYF.

The chain is built from TRBV7-9 and TRBJ2-1, with D tentatively TRBD2 (6 bases). Trimming removed 4 bases from V and 10 bases from J, with 11 bases in between. The V gene's germline CDR1 is SEHNR and CDR2 FQNEAQ (reference sequence). This CDR3 contains 12 residues. The CDR3 reads CASSYGTWEQFF. DNA of the CDR3: TGTGCCAGCAGCTATGGGACTTGGGAGCAGTTCTTC.

CDR3 sequence reads: CASSPGHSNQPQHF. DNA for the CDR3: TGTGCCAGCAGCCCGGGACACAGCAATCAGCCCCAGCATTTT. This chain joins TRBV7-2 and TRBJ1-5; maybe TRBD1 (6 bases). V shed 5 bases and J shed 1 base, with 9 bases lying between them. CDR1 SGHTA and CDR2 FQGNSA come from the germline V gene. The CDR3 loop spans 14 amino acids. The entire variable domain, with the rest obtained from reference TRBV7-2 and TRBJ1-5, is as follows: GAGVSQSPSNKVTEKGKDVELRCDPISGHTALYWYRQSLGQGLEFLIYFQGNSAPDKSGLPSDRFSAERTGGSVSTLTIQRTQQEDSAVYLCASSPGHSNQPQHFGDGTRLSIL.

The chain is built from TRBV12-3 or TRBV12-4 and TRBJ2-4; D possibly corresponds to TRBD2 (5 bases). CDR3 length equals 14 residues. V was shortened by 3 bases and J by 3 bases, with 9 bases between the two germline ends. CDR3 DNA sequence: TGTGCCAGCAGTTTCCGGGAAGGCAAAAACATTCAGTACTTC. Residues: CASSFREGKNIQYF.

V and J are TRBV5-1 and TRBJ1-6, with D uncertain. There are 14 residues in the CDR3. V was pared by 4 bases and J by 4 bases, with 9 bases between. Germline V CDR1 and CDR2: SGHRS, YFSETQ. The CDR3 reads CASSRERYNSPLHF. The CDR3, as DNA: TGCGCCAGCAGCAGGGAACGGTATAATTCACCCCTCCACTTT.

This clonotype came up a few times. The chain couples TRBV5-1 to TRBJ1-4; no reliable D call. V was shortened by 5 bases and J by 7 bases, with 15 bases between the two germline ends. This CDR3 region has 14 residues. Germline CDR1 reads SGHRS; CDR2 reads YFSETQ. The CDR3 here is CASRSGNPGEKLFF. The CDR3, as DNA: TGCGCCAGCAGGTCGGGAAATCCGGGTGAAAAACTGTTTTTT. The whole variable domain, remainder taken from reference TRBV5-1 and TRBJ1-4, is KAGVTQTPRYLIKTRGQQVTLSCSPISGHRSVSWYQQTPGQGLQFLFEYFSETQRNKGNFPGRFSGRQFSNSRSEMNVSTLELGDSALYLCASRSGNPGEKLFFGSGTQLSVL.

The rearrangement links TRBV20-1 to TRBJ1-3, with 8 positions matching TRBD1. The CDR3 is made up of 16 amino acids. The germline CDR1 and CDR2 sequences are DFQATT and SNEGSKA (reference sequence). V shed 1 base, J shed 2 bases, and the junction held 7 bases outside the gene matches. The CDR3, as DNA: TGCAGTGCTAGAGGAGTACAGGGGGTAACTGGAAACACCATATATTTT. Protein: CSARGVQGVTGNTIYF.

The V and J genes are TRBV12-3 or TRBV12-4 and TRBJ1-2; D gene unclear. The length of the CDR3 is 13 residues. V gave up 5 bases and J gave up 2 bases, with 9 bases separating them. CDR3 residues: CASSQVSNYGYTF. DNA for the CDR3: TGTGCCAGCAGTCAAGTGTCCAACTATGGCTACACCTTC.

This clonotype was detected a few times. The chain uses TRBV12-3 or TRBV12-4 and TRBJ2-3; D possibly corresponds to TRBD2 (5 bases). The CDR3 spans 12 residues. Trimming shortened V by 5 bases and J by 7 bases, and 10 bases separated the two germline ends. The DNA for the CDR3 is TGTGCCAGCAGTCTCGGACTGAATACGCAGTATTTT. Its translation: CASSLGLNTQYF.

This clonotype appeared many times. The rearrangement uses TRBV12-3 or TRBV12-4 and TRBJ2-5; 9 nucleotides match TRBD1. Trimming at V came to 6 bases and at J to 6 bases, leaving 5 bases not matched to a gene. CDR3 size: 13 residues. The CDR3 nucleotides read TGTGCCAGCAGCCTGGACAGGGGAAAGACCCAGTACTTC. Its translation is CASSLDRGKTQYF.

The genes are TRBV5-6 and TRBJ2-7; 11 positions agree with TRBD2. The CDR3 contains 15 residues. With V trimmed by 4 bases and J by 1 base, 4 bases remained unmatched. Germline values: CDR1 SGHDT, CDR2 YYEEEE. The CDR3 region is CASSRGTSGSYEQYF. The CDR3 DNA sequence: TGTGCCAGCAGCCGAGGGACTAGCGGTTCCTACGAGCAGTACTTC. Full variable domain (remainder filled in from reference TRBV5-6 and TRBJ2-7): DAGVTQSPTHLIKTRGQQVTLRCSPKSGHDTVSWYQQALGQGPQFIFQYYEEEERQRGNFPDRFSGHQFPNYSSELNVNALLLGDSALYLCASSRGTSGSYEQYFGPGTRLTVT.

This clonotype was seen a handful of times. A read error is likely, as this CDR3 ends without the conserved phenylalanine or tryptophan. V usage is TRBV6-5 and J usage is TRBJ1-1; D is unresolved. CDR1 and CDR2 (germline): MNHEY, SVGAGI. This CDR3 has 12 amino acids. The DNA of the CDR3 is TGTGTTTGCGGGCGGTTGAACACTGAAGCTTTCTCT. Protein: CVCGRLNTEAFS.

V and J are TRBV4-3 and TRBJ1-4, with D possibly TRBD1 on 5 matching bases. Germline-derived CDR1 and CDR2 are LGHNA and YSLEER. Trimming removed 0 bases at V and 14 bases at J, with 10 bases between. The CDR3 is 12 amino acids. This CDR3 reads CASSQETGPLFF. The CDR3 DNA follows: TGCGCCAGCAGCCAAGAGACGGGACCCCTGTTTTTT.

This chain joins TRBV4-1 and TRBJ2-7; the D gene is possibly TRBD2 (5 bases). Looked up from germline, CDR1 is MGHRA and CDR2 is YSYEKL. The CDR3 consists of 15 residues. V lost 1 base and J lost 3, with 13 bases in between. This CDR3 reads CASSQAETAGYEQYF. The CDR3 bases are TGCGCCAGCAGCCAAGCGGAAACGGCGGGCTACGAGCAGTACTTC.

This clonotype has a handful of counts. The chain joins TRBV27 to TRBJ1-2; D possibly corresponds to TRBD1 (6 bases). This CDR3 contains 12 residues. Germline values: CDR1 MNHEY, CDR2 SMNVEV (reference sequence). The V gene lost 11 bases and the J gene lost 6 bases, with 16 bases spanning the gap. In DNA form, the CDR3 reads TGTGCCGCCCGCAGCAGGGGAAATGGCTACACCTTC. It is translated as CAARSRGNGYTF.

The V gene is TRBV5-1, the J gene TRBJ1-3, with unresolved D. Trimming took off 2 bases at V and 0 bases at J, with 9 bases between the two ends. CDR1 is SGHRS and CDR2 is YFSETQ in the germline V gene. The CDR3 is 15 residues long. The CDR3 reads CASSFDAASGNTIYF. The CDR3 nucleotides are TGCGCCAGCAGCTTTGATGCAGCCTCTGGAAACACCATATATTTT.

This clonotype has just a few counts. J is TRBJ1-3 and V is TRBV7-6; TRBD1 is a possible D gene (6 bases). V was clipped by 0 bases and J by 2 bases, with 11 bases between them. CDR1 and CDR2 from the germline V gene are SGHVS and FNYEAQ. This CDR3 has 16 amino acids. The CDR3 region is CASSLAVTGTGNTIYF. The CDR3 nucleotides read TGTGCCAGCAGCTTAGCTGTAACAGGGACTGGAAACACCATATATTTT.